This TCR beta chain appears in the sequencing data of a study of cytomegalovirus exposure and HLA in healthy donors. With 60 Vbeta and 13 Jbeta primers, the PCR was carried out. Here immunoSEQ multiplex PCR was the method, and the copy in TCRdb shows in-frame clones only, minus some. The table has some 130,000 clones, approximately 79% seen once. This CDR3 region has 18 residues. The V gene's germline CDR1 is SGDLS and CDR2 YYNGEE. The junction had 9 bases not matched to a gene; V was cut back by 0 bases and J by 1 base. The specimen sequenced was PBMCs. The sequence was obtained from a male donor in good health and CMV-seronegative. The gene calls are TRBV9 and TRBJ2-3; the match to TRBD1 covers 9 bases. CDR3 bases: TGTGCCAGCAGCGTAGGAAAGGGGGGACAGGGTGGCACAGATACGCAGTATTTT. This encodes CASSVGKGGQGGTDTQYF. Variable domain in full (rest from reference TRBV9 and TRBJ2-3): DSGVTQTPKHLITATGQRVTLRCSPRSGDLSVYWYQQSLDQGLQFLIQYYNGEERAKGNILERFSAQQFPDLHSELNLSSLELGDSALYFCASSVGKGGQGGTDTQYFGPGTRLTVL.